The rows below give T cell receptor beta chains drawn from one sample of a study of CD8 T cells in ankylosing spondylitis. TCRdb analysed the 5' RACE reads with MiXCR anew, one entry per CDR3 protein. Here the sample spans fewer than 650,000 distinct CDR3 sequences, roughly 12% being singletons. The sequencing sample was made of blood, either unsorted or a sorted T cell fraction (not recorded which). The receptor set was obtained from a male donor with ankylosing spondylitis. Each CDR3 is given with its conserved first and last residue. The D gene is left open where the match is weak. Only part of the rows carry a size: once, few, many, or a class if the clone is expanded.

>TRBV11-3|TRBD1|.|TRBJ2-1
TGTGCCAGCAGCTTAGGTCCGACAGGGGGCCAGGACAATGAGCAGTTCTTC
CASSLGPTGGQDNEQFF
>TRBV12-3/TRBV12-4|.|many|TRBJ1-6
TGTGCCAGCACCCCGGACAGCGTAACAAATTCACCCCTCCACTTT
CASTPDSVTNSPLHF
>TRBV12-3/TRBV12-4|.|few|TRBJ2-2
TGTGCCAGCAGTTTTTTCGGCGGGGAGCTGTTTTTT
CASSFFGGELFF
>TRBV6-5|.|.|TRBJ1-2
TGTGCCAGCAGCAGTCCTCGGGTTGGCTACACCTTC
CASSSPRVGYTF
>TRBV5-5|TRBD2|few|TRBJ2-7
TGTGCCAGCAGCTTGTTCCCTAGCGGGAGCTACGAGCAGTACTTC
CASSLFPSGSYEQYF
>TRBV6-1|.|.|TRBJ1-2
TGTGCCAGCAGTGAACGAGGACAGCCTAACTATGGCTACACCTTC
CASSERGQPNYGYTF
>TRBV14|TRBD2|.|TRBJ2-5
TGTGCCAGCAGCCAAGATCTTGCAGCGGGAGGGCAAGAGACCCAGTACTTC
CASSQDLAAGGQETQYF
>TRBV5-1|.|few|TRBJ2-3
TGCGCCAGCAGCTTGTCACGACTCACAGATACGCAGTATTTT
CASSLSRLTDTQYF
>TRBV20-1|.|.|TRBJ2-2
TGCAGCTCACGAGAGAACACCGGGGAGCTGTTTTTT
CSSRENTGELFF
>TRBV9|TRBD2|few|TRBJ2-3
TGTGCCAGCAGCGCGGGGACTAGCGCACCCACAGATACGCAGTATTTT
CASSAGTSAPTDTQYF
>TRBV7-2|.|many|TRBJ2-5
TGTGCCAGCAGCCTACAGTCCAGTCAAGAGACCCAGTACTTC
CASSLQSSQETQYF